The 26 T cell receptor beta chains below were found in one sample sequenced in a study of CD8 T cells in ankylosing spondylitis. TCRdb fed the 5' RACE reads into MiXCR, producing one record per CDR3 protein. The data contain about 230,000 distinct CDR3 sequences, 7% to 10% of them singletons. The specimen was blood, either unsorted or a sorted T cell fraction (not recorded which). Receptor source: a female donor with ankylosing spondylitis or in good health (not recorded which).

This clonotype was detected ten times or more. This rearrangement joins TRBV29-1 to TRBJ1-1; 10 nucleotides line up with TRBD1. The trim removed 4 bases at V and 7 bases at J, leaving 3 bases unmatched. The CDR3 sequence is 12 residues long. Per the germline V gene, CDR1 is SQVTM and CDR2 is ANQGSEA. CDR3 in amino acids: CSVGDRGSEAFF. The CDR3 DNA sequence: TGCAGCGTTGGGGACAGGGGCAGTGAAGCTTTCTTT.

At least ten counts were recorded for this clonotype. This sequence joins TRBV9 and TRBJ2-1, with a weak D call TRBD1 (5 bases). Germline-derived CDR1 and CDR2 are SGDLS and YYNGEE. V lost 0 bases, J lost 0 bases, and 7 bases lay in between. This CDR3 has 15 amino acids. As DNA, the CDR3 is TGTGCCAGCAGCGTAGGTAGGGGCTCCTACAATGAGCAGTTCTTC. This codes for CASSVGRGSYNEQFF.

As for this clonotype: Just one base apart from a much larger clone, this may be a read error. The V call is TRBV7-2, the J call TRBJ2-1; 7 bases line up with TRBD2. From germline, CDR1 is SGHTA and CDR2 FQGNSA. The length of the CDR3 is 12 residues. Losses at the gene ends were 6 bases for V and 12 bases for J; bases not matched to a gene: 8. In DNA form, the CDR3 reads TGTGCCAGCAGATTTGGGACTACGGCGCAGTTCTTC. Its protein product is CASRFGTTAQFF.

This clonotype has ten or more counts. This chain uses TRBV9 with TRBJ2-5; D unresolved. V was pared by 0 bases and J by 2 bases, with 11 bases between. This CDR3 is 15 amino acids long. CDR1 and CDR2 from the germline V gene are SGDLS and YYNGEE. CDR3 in amino acids: CASSVARNYQETQYF. As DNA, the CDR3 is TGTGCCAGCAGCGTAGCTCGGAACTATCAAGAGACCCAGTACTTC. The full variable domain, in which reference TRBV9 and TRBJ2-5 provide the parts outside the CDR3, is DSGVTQTPKHLITATGQRVTLRCSPRSGDLSVYWYQQSLDQGLQFLIQYYNGEERAKGNILERFSAQQFPDLHSELNLSSLELGDSALYFCASSVARNYQETQYFGPGTRLLVL.

This clonotype occurred many times. The chain is built from TRBV12-3 or TRBV12-4 and TRBJ2-1, with TRBD2 matching 14 bases. The CDR3 extends over 15 amino acids. With 4 bases clipped from V and 7 bases from J, the junction kept 3 bases outside the gene matches. CDR3 coding DNA: TGTGCCAGCAGTTGGGGGACTAGCGGGAGTAATGAGCAGTTCTTC. This sequence encodes CASSWGTSGSNEQFF.

This chain uses TRBV7-6 with TRBJ2-2, with a weak D call TRBD2 (6 bases). Trimming removed 4 bases from V and 4 bases from J, with 10 bases in between. The length of the CDR3 is 14 residues. The germline CDR1 and CDR2 sequences are SGHVS and FNYEAQ. CDR3 amino acids: CASSWGVPTGELFF. The DNA for the CDR3 is TGTGCCAGCAGCTGGGGGGTTCCCACCGGGGAGCTGTTTTTT.

The V and J genes are TRBV7-9 and TRBJ1-4; tentative D call: TRBD1 (5 bases). This CDR3 spans 15 amino acids. Germline V gives CDR1 SEHNR, CDR2 FQNEAQ (reference sequence). With 5 bases removed from V and 5 bases from J, the gap between germline ends came to 15 bases. CDR3 sequence (DNA): TGTGCCAGCAGCCTCCACCGGGGGAGGAATGAAAAACTGTTTTTT. Translation: CASSLHRGRNEKLFF. Combining the CDR3 with reference TRBV7-9 and TRBJ1-4 gives the whole variable domain DTGVSQNPRHKITKRGQNVTFRCDPISEHNRLYWYRQTLGQGPEFLTYFQNEAQLEKSRLLSDRFSAERPKGSFSTLEIQRTEQGDSAMYLCASSLHRGRNEKLFFGSGTQLSVL.

The sample holds many counts of this clonotype. The chain couples TRBV6-2 or TRBV6-3 to TRBJ1-6; D is perhaps TRBD1 (5 bases). Per germline, CDR1 MNHEY and CDR2 SVGEGT. The ends were cut back, 8 bases at V and 10 bases at J, with 30 bases in the middle. The CDR3 covers 18 residues. The CDR3 sequence: CASGRWTASGKDYSPLHF. The CDR3 nucleotides read TGTGCCAGCGGGCGCTGGACGGCATCAGGGAAGGATTACTCACCCCTCCACTTT.

This clonotype was counted ten times or more. V is TRBV11-2 and J is TRBJ2-7, with 9 bases matching TRBD2. There are 15 residues in the CDR3. Trimming at V came to 2 bases and at J to 2 bases, leaving 4 bases not matched to a gene. Looked up from germline, CDR1 is SGHAT and CDR2 is FQNNGV. Written as DNA, the CDR3 is TGTGCCAGCAGCTTATCGCTAGCGGGAACCTACGAGCAGTACTTC. Its protein is CASSLSLAGTYEQYF.

Ten or more counts support this clonotype. This chain connects TRBV5-5 to TRBJ2-4; weak D call: TRBD2 (5 bases). Trimming pared 5 bases from V and 5 bases from J, leaving 20 bases between. This CDR3 spans 16 amino acids. Germline V CDR1 and CDR2: SGHKS, YYEKEE (reference sequence). In DNA form, the CDR3 reads TGTGCCAGCAGTTCACCCCCTTCTGGGGAGCAAAACATTCAGTACTTC. This translates into CASSSPPSGEQNIQYF.

This clonotype showed up many times. The rearrangement joins TRBV4-3 to TRBJ1-2; D not resolved. Per the germline V gene, CDR1 is LGHNA and CDR2 is YSLEER. This CDR3 has 13 residues. Trimming pared 4 bases from V and 6 bases from J, leaving 12 bases between. As DNA, the CDR3 is TGCGCCAGCAGCCGAGGGTCCCTAAATGGCTACACCTTC. It encodes CASSRGSLNGYTF.

In this sample, this clonotype turned up many times. This chain joins TRBV20-1 and TRBJ1-5; tentative D call: TRBD1 (5 bases). V dropped 5 bases and J dropped 5 bases, with 10 bases sitting between them. CDR3 size: 12 residues. CDR1 and CDR2 from the germline V gene are DFQATT and SNEGSKA (reference sequence). CDR3: CSAGDRYQPQHF. The CDR3 nucleotides read TGCAGTGCTGGGGACCGTTATCAGCCCCAGCATTTT.

The table lists this clonotype with many counts. The chain has TRBV29-1 and TRBJ2-2; TRBD2 aligns across 9 bases. CDR3 length: 14 amino acids. V shed 6 bases and J 4 bases; nucleotides not matched to a gene: 6. Germline CDR1 reads SQVTM; CDR2 reads ANQGSEA. The CDR3 region is CSVLGLARTGELFF. The DNA of the CDR3 is TGCAGCGTACTGGGACTAGCCCGCACCGGGGAGCTGTTTTTT.

At least ten counts were recorded for this clonotype. J is TRBJ2-2 and V is TRBV6-2 or TRBV6-3, with D hard to call. Germline V gene sequence: CDR1 MNHEY, CDR2 SVGEGT. Trimming pared 8 bases from V and 1 base from J, leaving 11 bases between. This CDR3 contains 14 residues. CDR3 residues: CASGARRNTGELFF. CDR3 sequence (DNA): TGTGCCAGCGGTGCGAGGCGGAACACCGGGGAGCTGTTTTTT.

The rearrangement links TRBV7-9 to TRBJ2-1; D gene ambiguous. The CDR3 consists of 12 residues. V lost 6 bases and J 9 bases, leaving 12 bases between the germline ends. Germline CDR1 SEHNR, CDR2 FQNEAQ (reference sequence). CDR3 DNA: TGTGCCAGCAGGGGGTACGAGGCTGAGCAGTTCTTC. Amino acids: CASRGYEAEQFF. Based on the CDR3 plus reference TRBV7-9 and TRBJ2-1, the full variable domain is DTGVSQNPRHKITKRGQNVTFRCDPISEHNRLYWYRQTLGQGPEFLTYFQNEAQLEKSRLLSDRFSAERPKGSFSTLEIQRTEQGDSAMYLCASRGYEAEQFFGPGTRLTVL.

The chain uses TRBV28 and TRBJ2-1; D remains ambiguous. V gave up 6 bases and J gave up 6 bases, with 15 bases separating them. The CDR3 sequence is 14 residues long. Germline loops: CDR1 MDHEN, CDR2 SYDVKM. The CDR3 DNA follows: TGTGCCAGCAGACATTCTCCAGTGGGCAATGAGCAGTTCTTC. This gives the protein CASRHSPVGNEQFF.

V gene TRBV11-2 combines with J gene TRBJ2-2; 7 bases align to TRBD2. V was pared by 0 bases and J by 2 bases, with 12 bases of the junction left unmatched. The CDR3 extends over 19 amino acids. From germline, CDR1 is SGHAT and CDR2 FQNNGV. CDR3 sequence reads: CASSLEGSRGGVNTGELFF. The CDR3 region has the DNA TGTGCCAGCAGCTTAGAGGGGAGTCGGGGAGGGGTCAACACCGGGGAGCTGTTTTTT.

This clonotype was seen ten or more times. The chain is built from TRBV6-4 and TRBJ2-7, with 7 bases that match TRBD2. V shed 8 bases, J shed 2 bases, and the junction held 12 bases outside the gene matches. CDR1 MRHNA and CDR2 SNTAGT come from the germline V gene. This CDR3 has 15 amino acids. CDR3 amino acids: CASRAEAGLTYEQYF. The CDR3 nucleotides are TGTGCCAGCCGTGCAGAAGCGGGGCTAACCTACGAGCAGTACTTC.

A word on this clonotype: A much larger clone is a single base away; this may be a read error. The genes are TRBV9 and TRBJ2-2; 11 bases match TRBD2. Germline CDR1 is SGDLS and CDR2 is YYNGEE. The CDR3 has 16 residues. The junction had 3 bases not matched to a gene; V was cut back by 4 bases and J by 1 base. CDR3 DNA sequence: TGTGCCAGCAGCCTCCTAGCGGGAGGGAACACCGGGGAGCTGTTTTTT. Protein: CASSLLAGGNTGELFF.

This clonotype was observed many times. The chain links TRBV4-3 to TRBJ2-1; TRBD2 aligns across 9 bases. This CDR3 is built from 16 residues. After removal of 4 bases from V and 6 bases from J, the junction contained 10 bases not matched to a gene. The germline CDR1 and CDR2 sequences are LGHNA and YSLEER. The CDR3 DNA is TGCGCCAGCAGCCCTCGTGGGCTAGCGGGGTTCAATGAGCAGTTCTTC. Translation gives CASSPRGLAGFNEQFF.

This clonotype was observed many times. This rearrangement joins TRBV7-6 to TRBJ2-1; D is undetermined. This CDR3 comprises 14 residues. Looked up from germline, CDR1 is SGHVS and CDR2 is FNYEAQ. The V end was cut by 0 bases, the J end by 7 bases, with 10 bases between. The CDR3 DNA sequence: TGTGCCAGCAGCTTAGCCTTTGTCGGGAATGAGCAGTTCTTC. It translates to CASSLAFVGNEQFF.

This clonotype was seen ten or more times. The rearrangement uses TRBV11-3 and TRBJ1-2; TRBD1 is a possible D gene (6 bases). The germline V gene has CDR1 SGHNT and CDR2 YENEEA. Between the trimmed V and J ends, which lost 1 base and 8 bases, there was a span of 17 bases. The CDR3 runs 15 residues. CDR3 in DNA: TGTGCCAGCAGCTTAGGGTCGGCAGGGAGGGGGGGCTACACCTTC. It encodes CASSLGSAGRGGYTF.

The rearrangement joins TRBV7-2 to TRBJ2-7; 10 nucleotides line up with TRBD2. V lost 3 bases and J lost 2; bases outside the gene matches: 1. The CDR3 runs to 14 residues. CDR1 and CDR2 from the germline V gene are SGHTA and FQGNSA. CDR3 region: CASSFGTSAYEQYF. The CDR3 nucleotides are TGTGCCAGCAGCTTTGGGACTAGCGCCTACGAGCAGTACTTC. The complete variable domain, with remaining parts taken from reference TRBV7-2 and TRBJ2-7, reads GAGVSQSPSNKVTEKGKDVELRCDPISGHTALYWYRQSLGQGLEFLIYFQGNSAPDKSGLPSDRFSAERTGGSVSTLTIQRTQQEDSAVYLCASSFGTSAYEQYFGPGTRLTVT.

This clonotype occurred many times. At one end the junction does not follow the germline gene, possibly because of a read error. The chain couples TRBV20-1 to TRBJ2-4; D may match TRBD1 or TRBD2 (5 bases each). There are 13 residues in the CDR3. Germline CDR1 DFQATT, CDR2 SNEGSKA (reference sequence). CDR3 in amino acids: CSARGASKNIQYF. The CDR3 DNA reads TGCAGTGCCAGAGGGGCCAGCAAAAACATTCAGTACTTC.

This clonotype was counted many times. The V and J genes are TRBV4-1 and TRBJ1-5, with TRBD1 as a possible D gene (5 bases). Germline-derived CDR1 and CDR2 are MGHRA and YSYEKL. CDR3 length: 16 amino acids. V dropped 4 bases and J dropped 2 bases, with 15 bases sitting between them. The CDR3 DNA follows: TGCGCCAGCAGCCCCGCGGGACTAAAGGGCAATCAGCCCCAGCATTTT. It encodes CASSPAGLKGNQPQHF.

In this sample, this clonotype turned up many times. V usage is TRBV7-8 and J usage is TRBJ2-1, with a tentative D call TRBD1 (6 bases). From germline, CDR1 is SGHVS and CDR2 FQNEAQ. V dropped 2 bases and J dropped 3 bases, with 11 bases sitting between them. The CDR3 has 15 residues. CDR3 nucleotides: TGTGCCAGCAGCTTACGGACAGAGAGCTACAATGAGCAGTTCTTC. Its translation is CASSLRTESYNEQFF.